This TCR beta chain was documented in a study of blood T cell repertoires in COVID-19 (dated by TCRdb to 2020 to 2022). For the study in its entirety: Samples covering the acute and convalescent phases of COVID-19 were provided by collaborators in the United States, Italy and Spain. The prospective study material was composed of cDNA or gDNA derived from T cells, B-cell-depleted T cells, or PBMCs. The dataset comprised deeply sampled blood TCRbeta repertoires from subjects exposed to, actively infected with, or recovered from COVID-19. A freely available public database, intended as a resource for researchers studying the immune response to SARS-CoV-2, is where the repertoires were released. The samples were drawn from the first 160 participants of the ongoing ImmuneRACE study and from 950 to 1,500 subjects provided by 6 global collaborators. The sample metadata nearly always contained a de-identified subject ID, COVID-19 status, age in years and sex. Where available, HLA class I and class II types were taken from metadata supplied by the sample provider and were not determined by assay-based typing. The full study reports these points: The quantity of clinical and demographic metadata differed by source and by participant and was supplied without curation.

Measured from the cysteine to the phenylalanine, the CDR3 is 11 residues long. The DNA shown is the 33-base CDR3, in frame from base 1. The germline V gene (reference sequence) specifies GTSNPN as CDR1 and SVGIG as CDR2. Comment on this clone: Its antigen is unknown. The junction does not match germline at one end; this may be a read error.

Participants in the prospective study were aged 18 to 89 years, lived in 20 to 25 United States geographic areas, and enrolled through a virtual design. In the prospective study, cohorts were assigned on the basis of participant-reported clinical history obtained from a screening survey and a study questionnaire. Recovered participants in ImmuneRACE Cohort 3 were defined as having two consecutive negative NP/OP PCR tests, clearance from a healthcare professional, or resolution of symptoms. In the prospective study, whole blood, serum and a nasopharyngeal or oropharyngeal swab were collected from each participant by mobile phlebotomists. Prospective study participants could optionally give additional blood draws and questionnaires over an approximately two-month period. Blood samples from the prospective study were shipped frozen or at room temperature prior to DNA extraction. TCRbeta CDR3 regions were amplified from genomic DNA using the immunoSEQ Assay, a bias-controlled multiplex PCR. As for how the authors treated the data: Nucleated cell counts per sample were estimated from amplification of reference gene primers within the assay. To quantify the absolute abundance of each unique TCRbeta CDR3 rearrangement, sequence reads were collapsed and filtered. For each sample, productive Simpson clonality was calculated by taking the square root of Simpson's diversity index across productive rearrangements. The table comes from immuneACCESS by way of TCRdb, which keeps in-frame sequences with V and J called. Part of the clones is missing from these tables; in studies checked, under half for an unresolved V gene and the rest for unknown reasons. V and J calls and clone size are given by that table; D and trimming were obtained from the DNA. In all, the sample holds a few hundred thousand clones, and about four fifths of those were seen once. Approximately 4.7% of the sample rests with the top ten.

The chain was built from TRBV30 and TRBJ1-1; the D gene remains uncertain. The sequence came from a woman aged 45-59 years who had recovered from COVID-19. Material for sequencing was PBMCs or T cells enriched from blood (not recorded which). The CDR3 region: CAWSRNSEAFF. The DNA is TGTGCCTGGAGTAGAAACAGTGAAGCTTTCTTT.